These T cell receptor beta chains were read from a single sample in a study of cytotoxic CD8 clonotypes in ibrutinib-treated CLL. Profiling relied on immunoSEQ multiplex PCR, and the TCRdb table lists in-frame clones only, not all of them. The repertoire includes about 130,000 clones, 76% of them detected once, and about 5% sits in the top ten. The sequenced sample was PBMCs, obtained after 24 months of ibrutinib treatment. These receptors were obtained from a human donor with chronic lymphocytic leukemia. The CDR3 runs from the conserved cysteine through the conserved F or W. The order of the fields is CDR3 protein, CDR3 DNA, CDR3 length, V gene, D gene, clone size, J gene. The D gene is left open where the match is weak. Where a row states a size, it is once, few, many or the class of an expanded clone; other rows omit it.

CDR3 protein: CASSPGGNIQYF
CDR3 DNA: TGTGCCAGCTCACCGGGGGGGAACATTCAGTACTTC
CDR3 length: 12
V gene: TRBV18
D gene: TRBD2
clone size: .
J gene: TRBJ2-4

CDR3 protein: CASSPGASGATDTQYF
CDR3 DNA: TGTGCCAGCAGCCCCGGGGCTAGCGGGGCGACAGATACGCAGTATTTT
CDR3 length: 16
V gene: TRBV7-3
D gene: TRBD2
clone size: .
J gene: TRBJ2-3

CDR3 protein: CASSQGGAGEQYF
CDR3 DNA: TGTGCCAGCAGCCAAGGAGGGGCGGGGGAGCAGTACTTC
CDR3 length: 13
V gene: TRBV7-9
D gene: .
clone size: .
J gene: TRBJ2-7

CDR3 protein: CASSYAGSEQYF
CDR3 DNA: TGTGCCAGCAGTTACGCTGGGAGCGAGCAGTACTTC
CDR3 length: 12
V gene: TRBV6-5
D gene: .
clone size: .
J gene: TRBJ2-7

CDR3 protein: CASSLVGGAGTDTQYF
CDR3 DNA: TGCGCCAGCAGCTTGGTAGGGGGCGCGGGCACAGATACGCAGTATTTT
CDR3 length: 16
V gene: TRBV5-1
D gene: TRBD1
clone size: .
J gene: TRBJ2-3

CDR3 protein: CASSQRTSGTNNEQFF
CDR3 DNA: TGTGCCAGCAGCCAACGGACTAGCGGGACAAACAATGAGCAGTTCTTC
CDR3 length: 16
V gene: TRBV28
D gene: TRBD2
clone size: .
J gene: TRBJ2-1

CDR3 protein: CASKGGGSSGEQYF
CDR3 DNA: TGTGCCAGCAAGGGTGGCGGGAGTTCCGGCGAGCAGTACTTC
CDR3 length: 14
V gene: TRBV2
D gene: TRBD2
clone size: .
J gene: TRBJ2-7

CDR3 protein: CSGAANYGYTF
CDR3 DNA: TGCAGTGGAGCGGCTAACTATGGCTACACCTTC
CDR3 length: 11
V gene: TRBV20-1
D gene: .
clone size: .
J gene: TRBJ1-2

CDR3 protein: CASSLRGQDQETQYF
CDR3 DNA: TGTGCCAGCAGCTTACGGGGACAGGACCAAGAGACCCAGTACTTC
CDR3 length: 15
V gene: TRBV7-6
D gene: TRBD1
clone size: .
J gene: TRBJ2-5

CDR3 protein: CASRGQGGTEAFF
CDR3 DNA: TGTGCCAGCAGGGGCCAGGGTGGCACTGAAGCTTTCTTT
CDR3 length: 13
V gene: TRBV6-4
D gene: .
clone size: .
J gene: TRBJ1-1

CDR3 protein: CASSPLAVSTDTQYF
CDR3 DNA: TGCGCCAGCAGCCCCCTAGCGGTCAGCACAGATACGCAGTATTTT
CDR3 length: 15
V gene: TRBV5-1
D gene: TRBD2
clone size: .
J gene: TRBJ2-3

CDR3 protein: CASSLDGQNTEAFF
CDR3 DNA: TGTGCCAGCAGCCTCGACGGGCAAAACACTGAAGCTTTCTTT
CDR3 length: 14
V gene: TRBV7-2
D gene: .
clone size: .
J gene: TRBJ1-1

CDR3 protein: CASSRTPSTDTQYF
CDR3 DNA: TGTGCCAGCAGCCGGACCCCTAGCACAGATACGCAGTATTTT
CDR3 length: 14
V gene: TRBV11-3
D gene: .
clone size: .
J gene: TRBJ2-3

CDR3 protein: CASSPLSPAGNTGELFF
CDR3 DNA: TGTGCCAGCAGCCCCTTAAGTCCCGCAGGGAACACCGGGGAGCTGTTTTTT
CDR3 length: 17
V gene: TRBV7-2
D gene: .
clone size: .
J gene: TRBJ2-2

CDR3 protein: CAISSSGDRELFF
CDR3 DNA: TGTGCCATCAGTTCCTCTGGGGACCGGGAGCTGTTTTTT
CDR3 length: 13
V gene: TRBV10-3
D gene: .
clone size: .
J gene: TRBJ2-2

CDR3 protein: CASTGQGRNSPLHF
CDR3 DNA: TGTGCCAGCACCGGACAGGGTCGCAATTCACCCCTCCACTTT
CDR3 length: 14
V gene: TRBV2
D gene: TRBD1
clone size: .
J gene: TRBJ1-6

CDR3 protein: CASSFVLRSYNEQFF
CDR3 DNA: TGCGCCAGCAGCTTCGTCTTACGCTCCTACAATGAGCAGTTCTTC
CDR3 length: 15
V gene: TRBV5-1
D gene: .
clone size: many
J gene: TRBJ2-1

CDR3 protein: CASSTGQPGLYEQYF
CDR3 DNA: TGTGCCAGCAGCACAGGGCAGCCGGGGCTTTACGAGCAGTACTTC
CDR3 length: 15
V gene: TRBV7-3
D gene: .
clone size: .
J gene: TRBJ2-7

CDR3 protein: CAWSVSWDSGANVLTF
CDR3 DNA: TGTGCCTGGAGTGTATCCTGGGACTCTGGGGCCAACGTCCTGACTTTC
CDR3 length: 16
V gene: TRBV30
D gene: .
clone size: many
J gene: TRBJ2-6

CDR3 protein: CAWSRMYYEQYF
CDR3 DNA: TGTGCCTGGAGTCGGATGTATTACGAGCAGTACTTC
CDR3 length: 12
V gene: TRBV30
D gene: .
clone size: few
J gene: TRBJ2-7

CDR3 protein: CASSPSGPAESYEQYF
CDR3 DNA: TGTGCCAGCAGCCCCTCCGGCCCGGCCGAATCCTACGAGCAGTACTTC
CDR3 length: 16
V gene: TRBV9
D gene: .
clone size: .
J gene: TRBJ2-7

CDR3 protein: CASSPGGEAQFF
CDR3 DNA: TGCGCCAGCAGCCCGGGGGGGGAGGCGCAGTTCTTC
CDR3 length: 12
V gene: TRBV5-1
D gene: TRBD2
clone size: few
J gene: TRBJ2-1

CDR3 protein: CASSHSSPDSNEQFF
CDR3 DNA: TGCGCCAGCAGCCATTCCTCTCCGGACAGCAATGAGCAGTTCTTC
CDR3 length: 15
V gene: TRBV5-1
D gene: .
clone size: .
J gene: TRBJ2-1

CDR3 protein: CAISGTDSNYGYTF
CDR3 DNA: TGTGCCATCAGTGGGACAGATTCTAACTATGGCTACACCTTC
CDR3 length: 14
V gene: TRBV10-3
D gene: .
clone size: .
J gene: TRBJ1-2

CDR3 protein: CASSLDFPLAFYRPTDTQYF
CDR3 DNA: TGTGCCAGCAGCTTAGATTTCCCCTTAGCGTTCTACCGCCCCACAGATACGCAGTATTTT
CDR3 length: 20
V gene: TRBV11-2
D gene: .
clone size: .
J gene: TRBJ2-3

CDR3 protein: CASSLTGVGQPQHF
CDR3 DNA: TGTGCCAGCAGCCTTACAGGGGTTGGTCAGCCCCAGCATTTT
CDR3 length: 14
V gene: TRBV6-5
D gene: TRBD1
clone size: .
J gene: TRBJ1-5

CDR3 protein: CASSLGSNTDSAGGYTF
CDR3 DNA: TGTGCCAGCAGCTTGGGCTCCAACACCGACAGTGCCGGTGGCTACACCTTC
CDR3 length: 17
V gene: TRBV5-8
D gene: .
clone size: few
J gene: TRBJ1-2

CDR3 protein: CAITPGGLYEQYF
CDR3 DNA: TGTGCCATCACCCCGGGGGGGTTATACGAGCAGTACTTC
CDR3 length: 13
V gene: TRBV10-3
D gene: TRBD2
clone size: .
J gene: TRBJ2-7

CDR3 protein: CATPRDGQALSGGAIAAIDTQYF
CDR3 DNA: TGTGCCACCCCACGCGACGGACAGGCACTTAGCGGGGGGGCTATAGCGGCCATAGATACGCAGTATTTT
CDR3 length: 23
V gene: TRBV21-1
D gene: .
clone size: .
J gene: TRBJ2-3

CDR3 protein: CASSIRQGGTEAFF
CDR3 DNA: TGTGCCAGTAGTATCCGACAGGGGGGGACTGAAGCTTTCTTT
CDR3 length: 14
V gene: TRBV19
D gene: TRBD1
clone size: .
J gene: TRBJ1-1

CDR3 protein: CASSLAGLAGGQETQYF
CDR3 DNA: TGTGCCAGCAGCTTAGCCGGACTAGCGGGGGGCCAAGAGACCCAGTACTTC
CDR3 length: 17
V gene: TRBV7-2
D gene: TRBD2
clone size: .
J gene: TRBJ2-5

CDR3 protein: CASRPTGGGYTF
CDR3 DNA: TGTGCCAGCAGGCCGACCGGGGGTGGCTACACCTTC
CDR3 length: 12
V gene: TRBV6-5
D gene: .
clone size: .
J gene: TRBJ1-2

CDR3 protein: CASSQDSGVYNEQFF
CDR3 DNA: TGTGCCAGCAGCCAAGATAGCGGGGTATACAATGAGCAGTTCTTC
CDR3 length: 15
V gene: TRBV14
D gene: TRBD2
clone size: .
J gene: TRBJ2-1

CDR3 protein: CASSAGQQNTGELFF
CDR3 DNA: TGTGCCAGCTCCGCCGGGCAGCAGAACACCGGGGAGCTGTTTTTT
CDR3 length: 15
V gene: TRBV18
D gene: .
clone size: .
J gene: TRBJ2-2

CDR3 protein: CASSPTAVNQPQHF
CDR3 DNA: TGTGCCAGCAGCCCAACCGCAGTAAATCAGCCCCAGCATTTT
CDR3 length: 14
V gene: TRBV7-2
D gene: .
clone size: few
J gene: TRBJ1-5

CDR3 protein: CASAKTGGAAFF
CDR3 DNA: TGTGCCAGCGCAAAGACAGGGGGCGCCGCTTTCTTT
CDR3 length: 12
V gene: TRBV6-1
D gene: TRBD1
clone size: .
J gene: TRBJ1-1

CDR3 protein: CASSPSPRGTGELFF
CDR3 DNA: TGTGCCAGCAGTCCTTCACCCCGGGGCACCGGGGAGCTGTTTTTT
CDR3 length: 15
V gene: TRBV7-9
D gene: .
clone size: .
J gene: TRBJ2-2